This entry describes one T cell receptor beta chain. Extraction of total RNA produced a minimum of 5.5 micrograms from each sample. A second PCR, run for about 6 to 11 cycles, used a sample-barcoded 5' primer plus a J-beta primer mix. From each sample, at least 2.5 million paired-end reads containing CDR3 were obtained. TCRdb redid the calling of the 5' RACE reads with MiXCR, one entry per CDR3 protein. Found here are about 1.6 million distinct CDR3 sequences, 30% to 35% of them singletons; the top ten hold approximately 11%. This record comes from a study of blood T cells in healthy people across ages. Study-wide background: About one barcoded beta molecule per two T cells was the capture yield of template switching.

The origin of this receptor is a woman aged 25 to 39 in good health. The specimen was blood.

The DNA of the CDR3 is TGTGCCACCAGCAGAGAAAACTGGCAGGGGGCTCACGAGCAGTACTTC. It encodes CATSRENWQGAHEQYF. This chain connects TRBV15 to TRBJ2-7, with TRBD1 matching 8 bases. From germline, CDR1 is LNHNV and CDR2 YYDKDF (reference sequence). V lost 0 bases and J lost 5; bases outside the gene matches: 9. This CDR3 has 16 amino acids.